The 18 T cell receptor beta chains listed next were all sequenced from one sample in a study of OX40 agonist ivuxolimab in advanced cancers. Some clones are missing from TCRdb's copy, which holds only in-frame ones; the method was immunoSEQ multiplex PCR. The data show roughly 58,000 clones, 70% to 90% seen once. The specimen comprised CD4+ or CD8+ T cells sorted from blood, sampled in a trial of the OX40 agonist ivuxolimab. The source of these receptors is an adult with an advanced solid tumor such as melanoma, head and neck, liver or kidney cancer.

The J gene is TRBJ2-7, the V gene TRBV7-2, with D perhaps assigned TRBD1 or TRBD2 (5 bases each). The CDR3 is 15 amino acids. V was pared by 5 bases and J by 3 bases, with 17 bases between. The germline gives CDR1 SGHTA, CDR2 FQGNSA. CDR3 nucleotides: TGTGCCAGCAGCGTCCTACCGGGACGGATCTACGAGCAGTACTTC. Its translation: CASSVLPGRIYEQYF.

The rearrangement links TRBV13 to TRBJ2-7; 9 bases fit TRBD1. Per the germline V gene, CDR1 is PRHDT and CDR2 is FYEKMQ (reference sequence). This CDR3 region has 15 residues. After removal of 1 base from V and 4 bases from J, the junction contained 5 bases not matched to a gene. CDR3 nucleotide sequence: TGTGCCAGCAGCTTAGAAGACAGGGGGGGGTACGAGCAGTACTTC. Protein product: CASSLEDRGGYEQYF.

The V gene is TRBV6-6, the J gene TRBJ2-7; 12 bases map to TRBD2. There are 13 residues in the CDR3. Germline CDR1 MNHNY, CDR2 SVGAGI (reference sequence). With 9 bases clipped from V and 4 bases from J, the junction kept 4 bases outside the gene matches. The CDR3 protein is CASTSGGRYEQYF. The CDR3 region has the DNA TGTGCCAGTACTAGCGGGGGGAGGTACGAGCAGTACTTC.

The rearrangement uses TRBV25-1 and TRBJ2-3; maybe TRBD2 (6 bases). Germline values: CDR1 MGHDK, CDR2 SYGVNS. The CDR3 has 16 residues. V was shortened by 0 bases and J by 1 base, with 11 bases between the two germline ends. CDR3 DNA sequence: TGTGCCAGCAGTGAATATGGAGGGCGCGGCACAGATACGCAGTATTTT. Translation gives CASSEYGGRGTDTQYF.

The rearrangement joins TRBV5-6 to TRBJ2-5, with D perhaps given as TRBD1 or TRBD2 (5 bases each). This CDR3 is 15 amino acids long. The V gene lost 0 bases and the J gene lost 2 bases, with 11 bases spanning the gap. Germline V gene lookup returns CDR1 SGHDT and CDR2 YYEEEE. DNA for the CDR3: TGTGCCAGCAGCTTGGCCGGGGCACTACAAGAGACCCAGTACTTC. It codes for CASSLAGALQETQYF.

V is TRBV5-1 and J is TRBJ2-4; tentatively, D is TRBD1 or TRBD2 (5 bases each). The CDR3 runs 13 residues. V was trimmed by 0 bases and J by 9 bases, leaving 10 bases between them. In germline, CDR1 is SGHRS, CDR2 YFSETQ. The CDR3 bases are TGCGCCAGCAGCTTGGAAGGTGGGGGCATTCAGTACTTC. Amino acid sequence: CASSLEGGGIQYF.

The chain combines TRBV25-1 with TRBJ2-7, with D unclear. There are 13 residues in the CDR3. The V gene's germline CDR1 is MGHDK and CDR2 SYGVNS. V gave up 4 bases and J gave up 0 bases, with 7 bases separating them. The CDR3 DNA sequence: TGTGCCAGCAGTGCCAGCCCCTCCTACGAGCAGTACTTC. Translating it yields CASSASPSYEQYF.

The rearrangement joins TRBV7-2 to TRBJ1-2, with no clear D. Trimming removed 2 bases at V and 8 bases at J, with 12 bases between. This CDR3 comprises 13 residues. Germline values: CDR1 SGHTA, CDR2 FQGNSA. The CDR3 nucleotides are TGTGCCAGCAGCTTACAGGCGGGGAGGGGCTACACCTTC. Its protein is CASSLQAGRGYTF.

CDR3 nucleotide sequence: TGTGCCAGCAGTCTTGGACTAGCGGAAGAGACCCAGTACTTC. Translating gives CASSLGLAEETQYF. The rearrangement joins TRBV2 to TRBJ2-5, with 10 bases matching TRBD2. This CDR3 has 14 residues. The ends lost 5 bases at V and 3 bases at J; junction bases unmatched: 3. Germline CDR1 is SNHLY and CDR2 is FYNNEI.

The rearrangement joins TRBV4-3 to TRBJ1-6, with D possibly TRBD1 on 5 matching bases. From germline, CDR1 is LGHNA and CDR2 YSLEER. Trimming stripped 0 bases from V and 10 bases from J, with 10 bases between. The CDR3 sequence is 14 residues long. Written as DNA, the CDR3 is TGCGCCAGCAGCCAAGAGACAGACTGGTCACCCCTCCACTTT. Translating gives CASSQETDWSPLHF.

V gene TRBV5-5 combines with J gene TRBJ2-5; TRBD2 aligns across 7 bases. CDR1 is SGHKS and CDR2 is YYEKEE in the germline V gene (reference sequence). V was clipped by 4 bases and J by 5 bases; unmatched bases: 11. CDR3 length equals 15 residues. The CDR3 protein is CASSPRGGLIETQYF. Written as DNA, the CDR3 is TGTGCCAGCAGCCCCCGGGGAGGGTTGATCGAGACCCAGTACTTC.

The chain carries TRBV7-9 and TRBJ2-4; either TRBD1 or TRBD2 may supply D (5 bases each). This CDR3 has 16 residues. Per the germline V gene, CDR1 is SEHNR and CDR2 is FQNEAQ (reference sequence). The V gene lost 3 bases and the J gene lost 1 base, with 13 bases spanning the gap. The CDR3 bases are TGTGCCAGCAGCTTGCCGGGATCAGGGGCCAAAAACATTCAGTACTTC. Its protein is CASSLPGSGAKNIQYF.

V usage is TRBV5-6 and J usage is TRBJ2-3, with 12 bases aligning to TRBD2. The V gene's germline CDR1 is SGHDT and CDR2 YYEEEE. The J segment lost 0 bases and the V segment lost 2 bases, leaving 1 base of the junction unmatched. The CDR3 sequence is 16 residues long. CDR3: CASSFLAGGSTDTQYF. The CDR3 DNA follows: TGTGCCAGCAGCTTCCTAGCGGGGGGGAGCACAGATACGCAGTATTTT. Full variable domain (outside the CDR3, taken from reference TRBV5-6 and TRBJ2-3): DAGVTQSPTHLIKTRGQQVTLRCSPKSGHDTVSWYQQALGQGPQFIFQYYEEEERQRGNFPDRFSGHQFPNYSSELNVNALLLGDSALYLCASSFLAGGSTDTQYFGPGTRLTVL.

This chain joins TRBV19 and TRBJ2-3; 9 nucleotides match TRBD1. With 4 bases clipped from V and 3 bases from J, the junction kept 11 bases outside the gene matches. The germline V gene encodes CDR1 LNHDA and CDR2 SQIVND (reference sequence). The CDR3 contains 17 residues. The chain's CDR3 is CASSTGTGTFNTDTQYF. CDR3 nucleotide sequence: TGTGCCAGTAGTACCGGGACAGGGACCTTCAATACAGATACGCAGTATTTT.

The chain carries TRBV6-1 and TRBJ1-2, with TRBD1 matching 8 bases. Trimming took 4 bases from V and 4 from J; bases not matched to a gene: 5. The germline CDR1 and CDR2 sequences are MNHNS and SASEGT. The CDR3 totals 14 residues. CDR3 loop: CASSGGDRIYGYTF. For the CDR3, the DNA is TGTGCCAGCAGTGGAGGGGACAGGATCTATGGCTACACCTTC.

The rearrangement links TRBV7-6 to TRBJ1-3; D not resolved. The V gene's germline CDR1 is SGHVS and CDR2 FNYEAQ. The V gene lost 1 base and the J gene lost 4 bases, with 5 bases spanning the gap. This CDR3 has 13 amino acids. The CDR3 coding sequence is TGTGCCAGCAGCTTAGGGGGAGGAAACACCATATATTTT. This gives the protein CASSLGGGNTIYF.

The chain has TRBV7-3 and TRBJ2-3; D gene unclear. The germline CDR1 and CDR2 sequences are SGHTA and FQGTGA. There are 13 residues in the CDR3. The germline V and J ends were trimmed by 5 bases and 3 bases, with 9 bases remaining between them. CDR3 loop: CASSTEPTDTQYF. CDR3 coding DNA: TGTGCCAGCAGCACGGAACCTACAGATACGCAGTATTTT.

Turning to this clone: Other DNA sequences in this specimen translate into the identical CDR3. The chain is built from TRBV27 and TRBJ2-5; D uncertain. V was pared by 3 bases and J by 0 bases, with 2 bases between. This CDR3 region has 12 residues. CDR1 and CDR2 (germline): MNHEY, SMNVEV (reference sequence). In DNA form, the CDR3 reads TGTGCCAGCAGTTTGGACCAAGAGACCCAGTACTTC. Protein sequence: CASSLDQETQYF.